The next 8 T cell receptor beta chains were all read from a single sample in a study of OX40 agonist ivuxolimab in advanced cancers. TCRdb keeps only in-frame clones here, not all; method: immunoSEQ multiplex PCR. The sample holds tens of thousands of clones; approximately 91% are singletons and the top ten take 0.85% to 1.2%. The sequencing here drew on CD4+ or CD8+ T cells sorted from blood, taken in a trial of the OX40 agonist ivuxolimab. The receptor set was obtained from an adult with an advanced solid tumor such as melanoma, head and neck, liver or kidney cancer.

V gene TRBV19 combines with J gene TRBJ2-1; D remains ambiguous. Germline CDR1 and CDR2: LNHDA and SQIVND (reference sequence). The CDR3 length is 15 residues. The V and J ends lost 0 bases and 3 bases respectively, with 9 bases between them. The CDR3 loop reads CASSIEGFHYNEQFF. As DNA, the CDR3 is TGTGCCAGTAGTATAGAGGGGTTCCACTACAATGAGCAGTTCTTC.

J is TRBJ1-5 and V is TRBV28; the D gene is possibly TRBD1 (5 bases). This CDR3 comprises 16 residues. V lost 2 bases to trimming and J lost 4 bases, with 15 bases between them. Germline values: CDR1 MDHEN, CDR2 SYDVKM. The CDR3 nucleotides read TGTGCCAGCAGTTTAGGGTCGAGGGGTCTTAATCAGCCCCAGCATTTT. This gives the protein CASSLGSRGLNQPQHF. The full variable domain, rest sourced from reference TRBV28 and TRBJ1-5, is DVKVTQSSRYLVKRTGEKVFLECVQDMDHENMFWYRQDPGLGLRLIYFSYDVKMKEKGDIPEGYSVSREKKERFSLILESASTNQTSMYLCASSLGSRGLNQPQHFGDGTRLSIL.

This sequence joins TRBV4-2 and TRBJ1-2; tentatively, D is TRBD1 (5 bases). Germline V lookup: CDR1 LGHNA, CDR2 YNFKEQ. V shed 0 bases and J shed 4 bases, with 12 bases lying between them. The CDR3 covers 15 residues. The chain's CDR3 is CASSQDKRGIYGYTF. Here the CDR3 DNA reads TGTGCCAGCAGCCAAGATAAGCGGGGCATCTATGGCTACACCTTC.

The V call is TRBV6-5, the J call TRBJ1-1, with TRBD1 matching 11 bases. V was pared by 5 bases and J by 3 bases, with 5 bases of the junction left unmatched. This CDR3 is 15 amino acids long. Looked up from germline, CDR1 is MNHEY and CDR2 is SVGAGI. CDR3 region: CASSGQGAGDTEAFF. The CDR3 nucleotides are TGTGCCAGCAGTGGACAGGGGGCAGGGGACACTGAAGCTTTCTTT.

The V gene is TRBV6-5, the J gene TRBJ2-1; weak D call: TRBD2 (7 bases). Germline CDR1 MNHEY, CDR2 SVGAGI. The ends were cut back, 6 bases at V and 9 bases at J, with 9 bases in the middle. The CDR3 has 11 amino acids. The CDR3 sequence is CASRGGPEQFF. CDR3 coding DNA: TGTGCCAGCAGGGGGGGGCCTGAGCAGTTCTTC.

V usage is TRBV15 and J usage is TRBJ2-1, with 10 bases fitting TRBD2. Germline V gene data show CDR1 as LNHNV and CDR2 as YYDKDF (reference sequence). J was trimmed by 10 bases and V by 3 bases; bases with no gene match: 3. The CDR3 has 13 amino acids. The chain's CDR3 is CATSRGLAWEQFF. CDR3 sequence (DNA): TGTGCCACCAGCAGGGGACTAGCGTGGGAGCAGTTCTTC.

This chain uses TRBV19 with TRBJ2-5; perhaps D is TRBD1 or TRBD2 (5 bases each). This CDR3 region has 13 residues. Trimming removed 4 bases at V and 4 bases at J, with 10 bases between. Germline V gives CDR1 LNHDA, CDR2 SQIVND (reference sequence). The CDR3 loop is CASSTFGGETQYF. The DNA of the CDR3 is TGTGCCAGTAGTACCTTTGGGGGAGAGACCCAGTACTTC.

The chain is built from TRBV9 and TRBJ2-3; D gene uncertain. Germline CDR1 is SGDLS and CDR2 is YYNGEE. The CDR3 consists of 17 residues. Trimming left V 4 bases short and J 0 bases short, with 18 bases between. Here the CDR3 DNA reads TGTGCCAGCAGCCCCCACCCACCTAGAAGTAGCACAGATACGCAGTATTTT. It yields the protein CASSPHPPRSSTDTQYF.